This TCR beta chain stems from a study of T cells in Graves' hyperthyroidism and ophthalmopathy. General study points: In the blood, most expanded thyroid clonotypes above 0.001 appeared as well.

Researchers took RNA transcripts and amplified the TCR beta CDR3 regions from them. The study used the HTBI primer set for a first-round RT-PCR of the TCR CDR3. One entry per CDR3 protein results from TCRdb running MiXCR on the multiplex PCR reads. Here the sample spans hundreds of thousands of distinct CDR3 sequences, 15% to 17% being singletons. The CDR3 runs to 16 residues. Trimming removed 1 base from V and 2 bases from J, with 14 bases in between. The germline CDR1 and CDR2 sequences are MGHRA and YSYEKL. This clonotype has at least ten counts. Its matching antigen is unknown. Stable Graves' hyperthyroidism denoted no ophthalmopathy progression over 18 months.

This TCR was sampled from a woman under 30 with Graves' hyperthyroidism. The sample consisted of blood. The J gene is TRBJ2-5, the V gene TRBV4-1; D may be TRBD1 or TRBD2 (5 bases each). CDR3 in DNA: TGCGCCAGCAGCCAAGGGGCTCCGGGACGGCAAGAGACCCAGTACTTC. This codes for CASSQGAPGRQETQYF.